Below, one T cell receptor beta chain is given with its context. No antigen is known for it. Germline-derived CDR1 and CDR2 are SNHLY and FYNNEI. V trimming: 6 bases; J trimming: 5 bases; junction bases outside the gene matches: 5. CDR3 length equals 14 residues. These data belong to a study of blood T cells in healthy people across ages. Findings and limits, study-wide: Among long-lived donors, naive CD4+ cells were more numerous and diversity higher than in aged donors. Estimates based on one million T cells were treated as lower bounds. PBMC samples, being unsorted, prevented any conclusive comparison of naive and antigen-experienced cells.

Researchers collected around 11 milliliters of peripheral blood from every single donor. The authors ran a second PCR of about 7 to 11 cycles using a sample-barcoded 5' primer and a J-beta primer mix. In TCRdb, the 5' RACE reads were re-called with MiXCR into one record per CDR3 protein. Of 1.5 million to 2 million distinct CDR3 sequences listed, 28% are singletons. The source material was blood. This sequence was found in a woman aged 25 to 45 in good health. The V and J genes are TRBV2 and TRBJ2-1, with TRBD2 matching over 9 bases. The CDR3 DNA reads as TGTGCCAGCAGCTCTAGCGGGAACAACAATGAGCAGTTCTTC. It is translated as CASSSSGNNNEQFF.